This T cell receptor (beta chain) came from a study of blood T cell repertoires in COVID-19. Authors' processing steps: Estimates of nucleated cell counts were drawn from the amplification of reference gene primers. Repertoires were generated with immunoSEQ multiplex PCR, while TCRdb's copy carries only in-frame clones and drops some. Clone size and V and J calls were adopted from that table, with D and trimming inferred from the DNA. The sample comprises about 100,000 clones, 70% to 90% of which are singletons, and roughly 4.2% rests with the top ten. This clone was seen only a few times. The CDR3 has 15 amino acids. V was clipped by 3 bases and J by 0 bases, with 10 bases between them. The germline V gene has CDR1 SGHTS and CDR2 YDEGEE. Patients in Seattle were enrolled during active infection, then followed longitudinally.

The sequencing sample was made of peripheral blood. The origin of this receptor is a human donor with COVID-19, enrolled during active disease. The donor label of this sample is uncertain. The chain links TRBV5-8 to TRBJ1-5, with D hard to call. The CDR3 spells CASSSRSPSNQPQHF. DNA for the CDR3: TGTGCCAGCAGCTCCCGGAGCCCTAGCAATCAGCCCCAGCATTTT.